The sequence of this T cell receptor (beta chain) was determined in a study of beta chain features in type 1 diabetes. On the study more broadly: Across all samples, 100 million to 130 million sorted cells were examined. Study-wide results and caveats: Moderate yet significant TCRB CDR3 shortening was seen in Type 1 diabetes patients in all four CD4+ subsets.

CDR1 and CDR2 (germline): SGHVS, FQNEAQ. The CDR3 extends over 14 amino acids. J lost 7 bases, V lost 3 bases, and 7 bases had no gene match. Worth noting for this clone: Its cognate antigen is unknown.

The sequenced template was cDNA made from the entire isolated RNA. Naive, central memory and regulatory T cell samples averaged roughly 3.4 million immunoSEQ reads each. Libraries were prepared by immunoSEQ multiplex PCR; TCRdb keeps only in-frame clonotypes and omits some of them. Among 970,000 or so clones listed, roughly 15% were seen once. This receptor was identified in a woman aged 18-35 years in good health. The sequenced material came from naive CD4+ T cells from blood. This sequence joins TRBV7-8 and TRBJ2-7; 9 nucleotides agree with TRBD1. The DNA of the CDR3 is TGTGCCAGCAGCTTTGGGACAGGGTATCGGGAGCAGTACTTC. Its protein is CASSFGTGYREQYF.